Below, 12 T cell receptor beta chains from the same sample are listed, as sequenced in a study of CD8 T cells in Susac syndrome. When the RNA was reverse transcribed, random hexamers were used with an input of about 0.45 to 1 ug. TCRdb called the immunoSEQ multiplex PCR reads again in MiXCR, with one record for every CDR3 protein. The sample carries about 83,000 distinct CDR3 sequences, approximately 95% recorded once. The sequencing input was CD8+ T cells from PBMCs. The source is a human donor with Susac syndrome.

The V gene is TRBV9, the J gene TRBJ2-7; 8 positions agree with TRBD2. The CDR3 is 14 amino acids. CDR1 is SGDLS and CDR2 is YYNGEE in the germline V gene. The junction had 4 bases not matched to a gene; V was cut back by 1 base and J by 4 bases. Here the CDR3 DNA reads TGTGCCAGCAGCGTAACGACTAGCGCTTACGAGCAGTACTTC. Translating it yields CASSVTTSAYEQYF.

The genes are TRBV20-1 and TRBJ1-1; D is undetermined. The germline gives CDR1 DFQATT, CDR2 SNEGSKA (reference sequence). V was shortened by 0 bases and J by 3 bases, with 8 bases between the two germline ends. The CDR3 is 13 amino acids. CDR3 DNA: TGCAGTGCTAGAGATAACGCGGACACTGAAGCTTTCTTT. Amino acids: CSARDNADTEAFF.

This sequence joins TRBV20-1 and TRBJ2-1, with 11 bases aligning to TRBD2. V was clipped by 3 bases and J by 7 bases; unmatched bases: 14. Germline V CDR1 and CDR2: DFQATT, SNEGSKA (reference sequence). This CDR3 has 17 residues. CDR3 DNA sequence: TGCAGTGCTAGTGGGCGCTTGGAGGTAGCGGGAGGGAATGAGCAGTTCTTC. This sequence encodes CSASGRLEVAGGNEQFF.

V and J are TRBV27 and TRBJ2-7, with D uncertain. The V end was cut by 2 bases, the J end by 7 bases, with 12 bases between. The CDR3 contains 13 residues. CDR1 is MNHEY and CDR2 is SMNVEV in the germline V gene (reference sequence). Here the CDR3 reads CASSLGLVGEQYF. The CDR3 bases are TGTGCCAGCAGTTTAGGCCTGGTAGGGGAGCAGTACTTC.

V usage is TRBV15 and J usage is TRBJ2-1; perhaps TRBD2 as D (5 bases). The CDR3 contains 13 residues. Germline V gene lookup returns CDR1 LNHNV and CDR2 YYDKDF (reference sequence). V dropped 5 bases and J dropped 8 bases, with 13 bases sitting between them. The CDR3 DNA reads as TGTGCCACCAGCCACGGACGGGGAGATGAGCAGTTCTTC. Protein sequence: CATSHGRGDEQFF.

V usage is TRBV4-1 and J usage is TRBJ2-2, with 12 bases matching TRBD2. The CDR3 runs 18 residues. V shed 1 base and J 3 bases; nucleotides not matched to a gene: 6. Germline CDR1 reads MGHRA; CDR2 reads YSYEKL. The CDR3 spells CASSQVTSGRSDTGELFF. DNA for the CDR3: TGCGCCAGCAGCCAAGTGACTAGCGGGAGATCGGACACCGGGGAGCTGTTTTTT.

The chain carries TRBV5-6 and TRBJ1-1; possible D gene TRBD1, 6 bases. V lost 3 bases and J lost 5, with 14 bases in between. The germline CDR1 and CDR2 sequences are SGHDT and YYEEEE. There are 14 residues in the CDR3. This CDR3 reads CASSWMTGLTEAFF. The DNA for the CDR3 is TGTGCCAGCAGCTGGATGACAGGTCTGACTGAAGCTTTCTTT. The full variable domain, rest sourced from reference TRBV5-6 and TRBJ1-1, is DAGVTQSPTHLIKTRGQQVTLRCSPKSGHDTVSWYQQALGQGPQFIFQYYEEEERQRGNFPDRFSGHQFPNYSSELNVNALLLGDSALYLCASSWMTGLTEAFFGQGTRLTVV.

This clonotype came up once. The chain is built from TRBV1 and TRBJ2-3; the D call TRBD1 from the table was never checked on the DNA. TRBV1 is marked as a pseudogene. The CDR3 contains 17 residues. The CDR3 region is CTSSQDPPRASTDTQYF. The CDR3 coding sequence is TGCACCAGCAGCCAAGACCCCCCTAGGGCTAGCACAGATACGCAGTATTTT.

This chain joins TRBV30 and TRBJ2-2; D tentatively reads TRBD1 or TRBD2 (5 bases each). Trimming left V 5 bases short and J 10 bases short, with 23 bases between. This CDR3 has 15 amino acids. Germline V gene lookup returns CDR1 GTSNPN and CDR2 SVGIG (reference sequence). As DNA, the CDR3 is TGTGCCTGGCACGAGGGGACCATACCACGTCCGGAGCTGTTTTTT. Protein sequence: CAWHEGTIPRPELFF.

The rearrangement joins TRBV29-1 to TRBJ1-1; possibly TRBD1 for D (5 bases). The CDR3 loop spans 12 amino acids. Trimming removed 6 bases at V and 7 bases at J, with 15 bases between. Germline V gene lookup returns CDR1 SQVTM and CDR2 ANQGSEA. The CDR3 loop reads CSVLDGGGEAFF. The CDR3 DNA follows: TGCAGCGTCCTGGACGGGGGAGGTGAAGCTTTCTTT. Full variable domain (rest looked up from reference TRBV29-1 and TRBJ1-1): SAVISQKPSRDICQRGTSLTIQCQVDSQVTMMFWYRQQPGQSLTLIATANQGSEATYESGFVIDKFPISRPNLTFSTLTVSNMSPEDSSIYLCSVLDGGGEAFFGQGTRLTVV.

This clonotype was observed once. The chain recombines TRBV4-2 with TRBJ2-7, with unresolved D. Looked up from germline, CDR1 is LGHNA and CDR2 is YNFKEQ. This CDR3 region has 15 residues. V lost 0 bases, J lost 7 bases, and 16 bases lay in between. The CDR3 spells CASSQETQSLGEQYF. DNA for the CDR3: TGTGCCAGCAGCCAAGAAACCCAATCGTTAGGGGAGCAGTACTTC.

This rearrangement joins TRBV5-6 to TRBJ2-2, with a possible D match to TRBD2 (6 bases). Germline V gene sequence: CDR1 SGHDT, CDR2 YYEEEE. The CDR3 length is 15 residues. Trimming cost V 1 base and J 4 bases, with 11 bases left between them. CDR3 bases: TGTGCCAGCAGCTTGACGGGAGACGCCACCGGGGAGCTGTTTTTT. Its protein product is CASSLTGDATGELFF.